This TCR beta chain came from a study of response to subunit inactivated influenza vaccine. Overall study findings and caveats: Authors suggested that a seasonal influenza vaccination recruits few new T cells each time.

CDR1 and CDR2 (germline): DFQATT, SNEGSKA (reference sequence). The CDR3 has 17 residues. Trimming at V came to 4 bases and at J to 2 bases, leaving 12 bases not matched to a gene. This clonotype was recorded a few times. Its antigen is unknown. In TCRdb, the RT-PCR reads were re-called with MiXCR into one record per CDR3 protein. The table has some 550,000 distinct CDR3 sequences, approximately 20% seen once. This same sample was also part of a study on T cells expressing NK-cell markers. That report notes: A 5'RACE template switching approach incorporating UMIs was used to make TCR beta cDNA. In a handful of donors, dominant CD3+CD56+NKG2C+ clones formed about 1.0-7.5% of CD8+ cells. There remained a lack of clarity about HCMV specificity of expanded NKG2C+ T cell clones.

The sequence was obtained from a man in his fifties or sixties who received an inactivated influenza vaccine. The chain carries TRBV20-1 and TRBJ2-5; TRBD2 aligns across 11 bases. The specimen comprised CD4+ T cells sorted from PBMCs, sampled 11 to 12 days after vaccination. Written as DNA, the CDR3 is TGCAGTGCTACTGAACTCGGGACTAGCGGAACACAAGAGACCCAGTACTTC. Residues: CSATELGTSGTQETQYF.